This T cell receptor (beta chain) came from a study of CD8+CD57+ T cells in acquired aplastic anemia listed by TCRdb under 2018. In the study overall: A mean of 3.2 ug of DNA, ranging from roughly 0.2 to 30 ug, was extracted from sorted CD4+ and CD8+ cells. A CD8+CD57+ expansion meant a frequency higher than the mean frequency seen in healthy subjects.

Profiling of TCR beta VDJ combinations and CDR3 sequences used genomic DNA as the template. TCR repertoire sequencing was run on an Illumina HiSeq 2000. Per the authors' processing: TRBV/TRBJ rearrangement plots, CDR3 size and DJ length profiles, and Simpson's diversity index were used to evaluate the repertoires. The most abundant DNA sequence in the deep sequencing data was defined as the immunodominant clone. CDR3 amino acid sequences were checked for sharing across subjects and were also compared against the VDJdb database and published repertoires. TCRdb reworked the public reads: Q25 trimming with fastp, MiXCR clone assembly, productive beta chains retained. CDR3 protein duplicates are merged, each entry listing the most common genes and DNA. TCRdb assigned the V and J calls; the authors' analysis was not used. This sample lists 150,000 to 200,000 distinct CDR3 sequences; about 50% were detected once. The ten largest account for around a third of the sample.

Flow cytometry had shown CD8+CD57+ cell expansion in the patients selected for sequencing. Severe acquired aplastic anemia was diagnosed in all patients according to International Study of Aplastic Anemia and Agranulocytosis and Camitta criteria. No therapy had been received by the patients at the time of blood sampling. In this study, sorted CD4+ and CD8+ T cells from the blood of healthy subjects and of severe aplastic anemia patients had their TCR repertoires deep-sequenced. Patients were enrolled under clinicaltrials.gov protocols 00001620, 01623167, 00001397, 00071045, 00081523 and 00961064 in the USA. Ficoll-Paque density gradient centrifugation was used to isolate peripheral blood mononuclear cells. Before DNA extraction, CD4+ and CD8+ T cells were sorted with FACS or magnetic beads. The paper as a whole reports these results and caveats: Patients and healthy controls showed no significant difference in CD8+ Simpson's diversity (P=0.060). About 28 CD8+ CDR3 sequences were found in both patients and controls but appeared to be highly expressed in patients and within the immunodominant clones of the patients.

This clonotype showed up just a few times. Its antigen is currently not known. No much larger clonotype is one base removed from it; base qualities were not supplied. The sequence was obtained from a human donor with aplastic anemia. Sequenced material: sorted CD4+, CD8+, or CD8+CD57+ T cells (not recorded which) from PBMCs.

For the CDR3, the sequence is CASATSSRGGGELFF. The nucleotide sequence reads as follows: TGCGCCAGCGCCACTAGCTCTAGAGGGGGCGGGGAGCTGTTTTTT. Recombination linked TRBV4-1 to TRBJ2-2; the D gene could be either TRBD1 or TRBD2, each agreeing at 6 bases. CDR1 and CDR2 are drawn from the germline V gene: MGHRA, YSYEKL. The CDR3 has 15 amino acids, counting the end cysteine and phenylalanine. CDR3 DNA only is kept here, 45 bases in frame from base 1. Between the V and J ends, shortened by 8 bases and 7 bases respectively, the junction contains 20 bases.